A single sample is the source of the 29 T cell receptor beta chains below, sequenced in a study of T cell changes during pregnancy in multiple sclerosis. Sequencing was performed with immunoSEQ multiplex PCR; in TCRdb, only in-frame clones are kept and a portion is missing. The repertoire holds 70,000 to 95,000 clones, with about 91% as singletons. Sequencing was performed on peripheral blood, taken before pregnancy. Receptor source: a female donor with multiple sclerosis, enrolled in a pregnancy study.

The rearrangement links TRBV11-2 to TRBJ1-2; D remains ambiguous. The CDR3 is 10 residues long. Germline V lookup: CDR1 SGHAT, CDR2 FQNNGV. Trimming took 5 bases from V and 7 from J, leaving 5 bases between them. CDR3 coding DNA: TGTGCCAGCAGCCGTCTTGGCTACACCTTC. This sequence encodes CASSRLGYTF. Full variable domain (rest looked up from reference TRBV11-2 and TRBJ1-2): EAGVAQSPRYKIIEKRQSVAFWCNPISGHATLYWYQQILGQGPKLLIQFQNNGVVDDSQLPKDRFSAERLKGVDSTLKIQPAKLEDSAVYLCASSRLGYTFGSGTRLTVV.

In this sample, this clone turned up once. The CDR3 nucleotides read TGTGCCAGCAGCTTCAGCGGGGGAATCCAAGAGACCCAGTACTTC. As protein: CASSFSGGIQETQYF. The rearrangement uses TRBV9 and TRBJ2-5; 8 bases line up with TRBD2. V was pared by 4 bases and J by 1 base, with 6 bases of the junction left unmatched. The CDR3 consists of 15 residues. Germline assignment: CDR1 SGDLS and CDR2 YYNGEE. The full variable domain, in which reference TRBV9 and TRBJ2-5 provide the parts outside the CDR3, is DSGVTQTPKHLITATGQRVTLRCSPRSGDLSVYWYQQSLDQGLQFLIQYYNGEERAKGNILERFSAQQFPDLHSELNLSSLELGDSALYFCASSFSGGIQETQYFGPGTRLLVL.

A single count supports this clone. The V and J genes are TRBV19 and TRBJ2-5, with 8 bases that match TRBD2. The CDR3 has 14 residues. Germline assignment: CDR1 LNHDA and CDR2 SQIVND (reference sequence). V lost 3 bases and J lost 5; bases outside the gene matches: 5. The CDR3 here is CASSIASSGETQYF. CDR3 DNA: TGTGCCAGTAGTATTGCCTCTAGCGGGGAGACCCAGTACTTC.

V is TRBV4-1 and J is TRBJ2-2; tentative D call: TRBD1 (5 bases). V was pared by 2 bases and J by 0 bases, with 7 bases between. The CDR3 extends over 15 amino acids. Per the germline V gene, CDR1 is MGHRA and CDR2 is YSYEKL. The CDR3 DNA is TGCGCCAGCAGCCAATCCAGGGCGAACACCGGGGAGCTGTTTTTT. This codes for CASSQSRANTGELFF.

The chain is built from TRBV27 and TRBJ1-5, with D possibly being TRBD1 (6 bases). CDR3 length equals 17 residues. Trimming pared 9 bases from V and 1 base from J, leaving 22 bases between. CDR1 and CDR2 from the germline V gene are MNHEY and SMNVEV (reference sequence). CDR3 residues: CASHTSPGVMSNQPQHF. The CDR3 bases are TGTGCCAGTCATACCTCTCCAGGGGTAATGAGCAATCAGCCCCAGCATTTT.

CDR3 residues: CASSSTAGGTEAFF. The CDR3 DNA reads as TGTGCCAGCAGCTCCACAGCGGGCGGCACTGAAGCTTTCTTT. The chain links TRBV9 to TRBJ1-1, with D hard to call. Trimming took off 4 bases at V and 4 bases at J, with 14 bases between the two ends. The CDR3 spans 14 residues. Germline V gives CDR1 SGDLS, CDR2 YYNGEE. The full variable domain, completed using reference TRBV9 and TRBJ1-1, is DSGVTQTPKHLITATGQRVTLRCSPRSGDLSVYWYQQSLDQGLQFLIQYYNGEERAKGNILERFSAQQFPDLHSELNLSSLELGDSALYFCASSSTAGGTEAFFGQGTRLTVV.

The rearrangement joins TRBV14 to TRBJ2-1; 9 bases are shared with TRBD1. J was trimmed by 4 bases and V by 4 bases; bases with no gene match: 5. Germline loops: CDR1 SGHDN, CDR2 FVKESK. The CDR3 contains 15 residues. The CDR3 region is CASSLWGQGYNEQFF. The CDR3 DNA sequence: TGTGCCAGCAGCCTCTGGGGACAGGGATACAATGAGCAGTTCTTC.

This sequence joins TRBV20-1 and TRBJ1-1; 7 bases map to TRBD1. CDR1 is DFQATT and CDR2 is SNEGSKA in the germline V gene (reference sequence). V trimming: 8 bases; J trimming: 7 bases; junction bases outside the gene matches: 4. CDR3 size: 10 residues. CDR3 sequence (DNA): TGCAGTCCCGGGACAGATGAAGCTTTCTTT. It specifies CSPGTDEAFF.

The gene calls are TRBV11-2 and TRBJ1-2, with D perhaps matching TRBD1 (5 bases). V was trimmed by 5 bases and J by 8 bases, leaving 12 bases between them. The CDR3 loop spans 12 amino acids. Germline V gene data show CDR1 as SGHAT and CDR2 as FQNNGV. For the CDR3, the DNA is TGTGCCAGCAGCCTGGGACTCGGGGGCTACACCTTC. Translating gives CASSLGLGGYTF.

V gene TRBV19 combines with J gene TRBJ2-2; perhaps TRBD2 as D (5 bases). Deletions cut 7 bases from V and 4 bases from J, with 19 bases between. Germline V gene lookup returns CDR1 LNHDA and CDR2 SQIVND (reference sequence). The CDR3 has 16 residues. The CDR3 coding sequence is TGTGCCAGTACCCCAACGGGTTGGGCGGGCACCGGGGAGCTGTTTTTT. Its protein is CASTPTGWAGTGELFF.

This clone was picked up one time. The V call is TRBV5-1, the J call TRBJ1-4; unclear D gene. Trimming removed 0 bases from V and 3 bases from J, with 9 bases in between. The CDR3 is 15 residues long. CDR1 is SGHRS, CDR2 YFSETQ, per germline. The CDR3 bases are TGCGCCAGCAGCTTGGGCTTAAGAGCTAATGAAAAACTGTTTTTT. Protein sequence: CASSLGLRANEKLFF.

The CDR3 reads CASSLTRVSDTQYF. The DNA of the CDR3 is TGTGCCAGCAGCTTGACCCGGGTTTCAGATACGCAGTATTTT. V gene TRBV7-3 combines with J gene TRBJ2-3; D unresolved. CDR1 and CDR2 from the germline V gene are SGHTA and FQGTGA. V was shortened by 3 bases and J by 4 bases, with 11 bases between the two germline ends. CDR3 size: 14 residues.

The V and J genes are TRBV10-2 and TRBJ2-5; 8 bases agree with TRBD2. Germline V gene data show CDR1 as WSHSY and CDR2 as SAAADI. The CDR3 consists of 13 residues. V trimming: 10 bases; J trimming: 6 bases; junction bases outside the gene matches: 10. The CDR3 DNA follows: TGCGCCATAAGCCTCGGACTAGCCCAGACCCAGTACTTC. This encodes CAISLGLAQTQYF.

This clone has only a few counts. The CDR3, as DNA: TGTGCCAGTAGTATAGCGGACTCGGGAGGCTACACCTTC. Encoded protein: CASSIADSGGYTF. The rearrangement links TRBV19 to TRBJ1-2; no clear D. There are 13 residues in the CDR3. V was pared by 1 base and J by 8 bases, with 11 bases between. Per germline, CDR1 LNHDA and CDR2 SQIVND (reference sequence).

CDR3 sequence reads: CASSTLDRGRTEAFF. As DNA, the CDR3 is TGTGCCAGCAGTACCCTTGACAGGGGGCGAACTGAAGCTTTCTTT. The chain carries TRBV28 and TRBJ1-1, with 10 positions matching TRBD1. The germline V gene encodes CDR1 MDHEN and CDR2 SYDVKM. After removal of 5 bases from V and 5 bases from J, the junction contained 8 bases not matched to a gene. The CDR3 has 15 residues.

In its sample, this clone was seen once. The chain joins TRBV5-6 to TRBJ2-7; D might be TRBD1 (5 bases). V was trimmed by 4 bases and J by 1 base, leaving 15 bases between them. The V gene's germline CDR1 is SGHDT and CDR2 YYEEEE. CDR3 length: 15 amino acids. The CDR3 reads CASSHELRQSYEQYF. In DNA form, the CDR3 reads TGTGCCAGCAGCCACGAGCTTCGACAGTCCTACGAGCAGTACTTC.

V usage is TRBV30 and J usage is TRBJ1-4, with 10 bases aligning to TRBD1. With V trimmed by 2 bases and J by 6 bases, 6 bases remained unmatched. Germline values: CDR1 GTSNPN, CDR2 SVGIG (reference sequence). The CDR3 consists of 15 residues. The CDR3 region has the DNA TGTGCCTGGAGTCTGACCGGGACAGGGGATGAAAAACTGTTTTTT. This translates into CAWSLTGTGDEKLFF. The full variable domain, with the rest looked up from reference TRBV30 and TRBJ1-4, is SQTIHQWPATLVQPVGSPLSLECTVEGTSNPNLYWYRQAAGRGLQLLFYSVGIGQISSEVPQNLSASRPQDRQFILSSKKLLLSDSGFYLCAWSLTGTGDEKLFFGSGTQLSVL.

V usage is TRBV7-2 and J usage is TRBJ2-5; possible D gene TRBD2, 6 bases. There are 16 residues in the CDR3. Germline V CDR1 and CDR2: SGHTA, FQGNSA. Trimming left V 4 bases short and J 2 bases short, with 17 bases between. The CDR3 DNA is TGTGCCAGCAGCTCCCCGGGCGGACTACGACAAGAGACCCAGTACTTC. It yields the protein CASSSPGGLRQETQYF.

V gene TRBV5-1 combines with J gene TRBJ2-1, with D possibly matching TRBD2 (5 bases). The CDR3 contains 14 residues. V was trimmed by 2 bases and J by 4 bases, leaving 10 bases between them. From germline, CDR1 is SGHRS and CDR2 YFSETQ. The DNA for the CDR3 is TGCGCCAGCAGCTTAGAGGGAGTTTACAATGAGCAGTTCTTC. This gives the protein CASSLEGVYNEQFF.

The chain uses TRBV5-1 and TRBJ1-1; a possible D gene is TRBD1 (6 bases). V was shortened by 0 bases and J by 3 bases, with 15 bases between the two germline ends. The CDR3 has 16 amino acids. Germline V lookup: CDR1 SGHRS, CDR2 YFSETQ. The CDR3 loop reads CASSLAGVETDTEAFF. CDR3 DNA sequence: TGCGCCAGCAGCTTGGCAGGGGTCGAGACGGACACTGAAGCTTTCTTT.

This chain joins TRBV2 and TRBJ2-1; TRBD2 is a possible D gene (6 bases). Germline V gene lookup returns CDR1 SNHLY and CDR2 FYNNEI. The CDR3 loop spans 15 amino acids. V was pared by 1 base and J by 3 bases, with 10 bases between. The CDR3 nucleotides read TGTGCCAGCAGTGAAGAAGCGGGCGGCTACAATGAGCAGTTCTTC. Protein: CASSEEAGGYNEQFF.

V is TRBV28 and J is TRBJ2-2; D is uncertain. The CDR3 loop spans 13 amino acids. CDR1 is MDHEN, CDR2 SYDVKM, per germline. V lost 5 bases and J 5 bases, leaving 9 bases between the germline ends. The CDR3 coding sequence is TGTGCCAGCAGTCCCGGGTCGACCGGGGAGCTGTTTTTT. Its protein product is CASSPGSTGELFF.

The chain recombines TRBV6-5 with TRBJ1-2; TRBD1 matches 7 bases. This CDR3 has 14 amino acids. J was trimmed by 4 bases and V by 3 bases; bases with no gene match: 5. Germline CDR1 is MNHEY and CDR2 is SVGAGI. This CDR3 is CASSYGDSRYGYTF. The CDR3 nucleotides read TGTGCCAGCAGTTATGGGGACAGCCGCTATGGCTACACCTTC.

By sample fraction, this clone is medium-sized. The genes are TRBV7-3 and TRBJ1-6; D uncertain. CDR3 length: 14 amino acids. V was pared by 6 bases and J by 2 bases, with 8 bases between. Germline CDR1 is SGHTA and CDR2 is FQGTGA. The CDR3 reads CASSAGPYNSPLHF. For the CDR3, the DNA is TGTGCCAGCAGTGCGGGCCCCTATAATTCACCCCTCCACTTT.

V is TRBV5-5 and J is TRBJ2-7; perhaps TRBD2 as D (6 bases). The CDR3 sequence is 14 residues long. The germline V and J ends were trimmed by 1 base and 0 bases, with 8 bases remaining between them. The germline V gene encodes CDR1 SGHKS and CDR2 YYEKEE (reference sequence). The CDR3 loop reads CASSLRDSSYEQYF. CDR3 bases: TGTGCCAGCAGCTTGCGGGACTCCTCCTACGAGCAGTACTTC.

The gene calls are TRBV2 and TRBJ2-7, with 7 bases lining up with TRBD2. Germline trimming cut 6 bases from V and 3 bases from J; bases unmatched to any gene: 8. CDR3 length: 14 amino acids. The germline V gene has CDR1 SNHLY and CDR2 FYNNEI. The CDR3 protein is CASRRGGNLYEQYF. The CDR3 coding sequence is TGTGCCAGCAGAAGGGGAGGGAATCTCTACGAGCAGTACTTC. The full variable domain, completed using reference TRBV2 and TRBJ2-7, is EPEVTQTPSHQVTQMGQEVILRCVPISNHLYFYWYRQILGQKVEFLVSFYNNEISEKSEIFDDQFSVERPDGSNFTLKIRSTKLEDSAMYFCASRRGGNLYEQYFGPGTRLTVT.

The chain recombines TRBV7-9 with TRBJ1-1, with D perhaps matching TRBD1 (5 bases). The CDR3 consists of 18 residues. Trimming cost V 5 bases and J 0 bases, with 22 bases left between them. Looked up from germline, CDR1 is SEHNR and CDR2 is FQNEAQ (reference sequence). CDR3 in DNA: TGTGCCAGCAGCACCTATGGATGGGGGGATCAGGTGAACACTGAAGCTTTCTTT. It translates to CASSTYGWGDQVNTEAFF. Filled out from reference TRBV7-9 and TRBJ1-1, the complete variable domain reads DTGVSQNPRHKITKRGQNVTFRCDPISEHNRLYWYRQTLGQGPEFLTYFQNEAQLEKSRLLSDRFSAERPKGSFSTLEIQRTEQGDSAMYLCASSTYGWGDQVNTEAFFGQGTRLTVV.

The chain uses TRBV11-1 and TRBJ1-2, with a tentative D call TRBD1 (5 bases). Germline CDR1 reads SGHAT; CDR2 reads FQDESV (reference sequence). This CDR3 spans 16 amino acids. Trimming removed 5 bases at V and 8 bases at J, with 24 bases between. Written as DNA, the CDR3 is TGTGCCAGCAGCCCGGCCGCGGGACGGTTGTATAGAGGCTACACCTTC. Encoded protein: CASSPAAGRLYRGYTF.

CDR3 DNA sequence: TGTGCCAGCAGCTTAGTTGGCAGGGGGAGATCCCCAGATACGCAGTATTTT. It translates to CASSLVGRGRSPDTQYF. This chain uses TRBV7-8 with TRBJ2-3, with 7 bases lining up with TRBD1. Trimming took 1 base from V and 4 from J; bases not matched to a gene: 11. This CDR3 has 17 residues. Germline CDR1 SGHVS, CDR2 FQNEAQ.